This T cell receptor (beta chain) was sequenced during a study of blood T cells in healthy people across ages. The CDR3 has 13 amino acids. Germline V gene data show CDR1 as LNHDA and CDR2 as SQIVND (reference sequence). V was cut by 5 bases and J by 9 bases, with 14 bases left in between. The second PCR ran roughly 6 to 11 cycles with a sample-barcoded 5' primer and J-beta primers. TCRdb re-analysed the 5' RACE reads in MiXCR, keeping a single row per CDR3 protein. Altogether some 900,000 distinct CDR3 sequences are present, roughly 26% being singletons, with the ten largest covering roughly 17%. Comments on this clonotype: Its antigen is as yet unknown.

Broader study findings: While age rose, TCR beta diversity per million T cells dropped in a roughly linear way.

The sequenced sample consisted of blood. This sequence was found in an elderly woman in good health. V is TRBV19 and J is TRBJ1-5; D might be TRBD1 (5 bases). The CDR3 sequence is CASSETTARPQHF. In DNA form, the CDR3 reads TGTGCCAGTAGTGAAACGACAGCCCGGCCCCAGCATTTT.